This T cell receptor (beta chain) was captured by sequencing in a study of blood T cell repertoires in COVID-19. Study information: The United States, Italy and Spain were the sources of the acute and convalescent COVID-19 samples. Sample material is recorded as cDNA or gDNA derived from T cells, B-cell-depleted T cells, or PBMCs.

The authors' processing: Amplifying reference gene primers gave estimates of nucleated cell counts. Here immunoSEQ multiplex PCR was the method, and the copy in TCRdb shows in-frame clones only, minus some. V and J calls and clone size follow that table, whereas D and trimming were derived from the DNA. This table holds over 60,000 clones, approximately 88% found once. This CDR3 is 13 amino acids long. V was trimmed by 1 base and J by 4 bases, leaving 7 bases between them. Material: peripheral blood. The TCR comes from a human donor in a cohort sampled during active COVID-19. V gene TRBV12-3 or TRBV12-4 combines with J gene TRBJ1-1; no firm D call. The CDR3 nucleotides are TGTGCCAGCAGTTTAGGATGGGCCACTGAAGCTTTCTTT. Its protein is CASSLGWATEAFF.